This is a list of T cell receptor beta chains from one sample in a study of CD8 T cells in ankylosing spondylitis. TCRdb reprocessed the 5' RACE reads via MiXCR and lists one record per CDR3 protein. Found here are some 200,000 distinct CDR3 sequences, 6% to 8.5% of them singletons; the top ten hold 12% to 15%. The sequencing input was blood, either unsorted or a sorted T cell fraction (not recorded which). The receptors derive from a male donor with ankylosing spondylitis. Both conserved end residues are part of each CDR3. The D gene is left open where the match is weak. Clone size is stated in some rows and not others, as once, few, many or a class when expanded.

v_call,clone_size,cdr3_length,j_call,d_call,cdr3_nt,cdr3_aa
TRBV2,many,14,TRBJ2-1,.,TGTGCCTCATTATTCCGGCTGACCTACAATGAGCAGTTCTTC,CASLFRLTYNEQFF
TRBV6-5,many,13,TRBJ1-1,TRBD1,TGTGCCACCAGACAGGGTGACTTCACTGAAGCTTTCTTT,CATRQGDFTEAFF
TRBV6-5,many,15,TRBJ2-5,.,TGTGCCAGCAGTTACTCGAATGGGGATCGGGAGACCCAGTACTTC,CASSYSNGDRETQYF
TRBV5-1,.,15,TRBJ2-1,TRBD2,TGCGCCAGCAGCTTGCAGCGGGGGCCTTACAATGAGCAGTTCTTC,CASSLQRGPYNEQFF
TRBV4-1,.,13,TRBJ2-2,.,TGCGCCAGCAGACCCACGAACACCGGGGAGCTGTTTTTT,CASRPTNTGELFF
TRBV7-9,.,14,TRBJ1-2,.,TGTGCCAGCAGCTTTACTAACCCCTCAAGGGGCTACACCTTC,CASSFTNPSRGYTF
TRBV20-1,.,15,TRBJ2-1,.,TGCAGTGCTAGTCGCAGCCAGGTCTCCTACAATGAGCAGTTCTTC,CSASRSQVSYNEQFF
TRBV27,many,15,TRBJ2-5,.,TGTGCCAGCAGTTTATCGATACGGCCCCAAGAGACCCAGTACTTC,CASSLSIRPQETQYF
TRBV6-5,many,15,TRBJ2-7,.,TGTGCCAGCAGTTACTCGAGATGGACAATCCACGAGCAGTACTTC,CASSYSRWTIHEQYF
TRBV11-2,many,14,TRBJ2-1,.,TGTGCCAGCAGCTTAGTAGGACTCGCGAATGAGCAGTTCTTC,CASSLVGLANEQFF
TRBV4-1,many,15,TRBJ2-1,TRBD2,TGCGCCAGCAGCCAGAGACTAGCGGGGCAGAATGAGCAGTTCTTC,CASSQRLAGQNEQFF
TRBV7-9,many,14,TRBJ2-3,.,TGTGCCAGCAGCTTAGTTGGCAGCACAGATACGCAGTATTTT,CASSLVGSTDTQYF
TRBV7-9,few,11,TRBJ1-1,.,TGTGCCAGCAGCTTACTTCTGGGAGCTTTCTTT,CASSLLLGAFF
TRBV6-5,many,16,TRBJ2-7,TRBD2,TGTGCCAGCAGTTACCCGTCTAGCGGGGGAGCCTACGAGCAGTACTTC,CASSYPSSGGAYEQYF
TRBV7-2,.,16,TRBJ2-1,.,TGTGCCAGCAGCTTGAACGTCGTGCCCCCAATTCGGGAGCAGTTCTTC,CASSLNVVPPIREQFF
TRBV11-1,.,20,TRBJ2-1,TRBD2,TGTGCCAGCAGCTCGGACGGGACTATAAGAGGGAGGGGAGCGTACAATGAGCAGTTCTTC,CASSSDGTIRGRGAYNEQFF
TRBV7-9,.,18,TRBJ2-1,TRBD2,TGTGCCAGCAGCTTGTTACTAGCGGGGGGGCTAACCTACAATGAGCAGTTCTTC,CASSLLLAGGLTYNEQFF
TRBV9,many,15,TRBJ2-1,.,TGTGCCAGCAGCGTGCGCCGGAGCCGTTACAATGAGCAGTTCTTC,CASSVRRSRYNEQFF
TRBV19,many,15,TRBJ1-2,.,TGTGCCAGTAGTATTGATTCAGGTGCACACTATGGCTACACCTTC,CASSIDSGAHYGYTF
TRBV21-1,many,17,TRBJ2-2,.,TGTGCCAGCAGCAAACACAACCGGGAGGTAAACACCGGGGAGCTGTTTTTT,CASSKHNREVNTGELFF
TRBV20-1,many,11,TRBJ2-7,.,TGCAGTGCCGGACCCCCCTACGAGCAGTACTTC,CSAGPPYEQYF
TRBV29-1,.,13,TRBJ2-3,.,TGCAGCTCGTGGGGTGGGGGCCCAGATACGCAGTATTTT,CSSWGGGPDTQYF
TRBV24-1,.,15,TRBJ2-2,TRBD2,TGTGCCACCAGTGACCTGACTAGCGGGACCGGGGAGCTGTTTTTT,CATSDLTSGTGELFF
TRBV6-1,few,15,TRBJ2-3,TRBD2,TGTGCCAGCAGAAAAGGACTAGCGGGGGGAGATACGCAGTATTTT,CASRKGLAGGDTQYF
TRBV11-2,.,14,TRBJ2-3,TRBD2,TGTGCCAGCAGCCGGACTAGCGGATTGCATACGCAGTATTTT,CASSRTSGLHTQYF
TRBV14,.,16,TRBJ1-1,.,TGTGCCAGCAGCCAAGGGGTAGCCATACTGAACACTGAAGCTTTCTTT,CASSQGVAILNTEAFF
TRBV7-9,many,15,TRBJ1-2,.,TGTGCCAGCAGCCCCCCGTGGGGGGCCGACTATGGCTACACCTTC,CASSPPWGADYGYTF
TRBV28,.,16,TRBJ2-1,.,TGTGCCAGCAGTTCCTTACTAGTACTAACGGCCAATGAGCAGTTCTTC,CASSSLLVLTANEQFF
TRBV4-3,many,16,TRBJ1-6,.,TGCGCCAGCAGCCACACCGGGGCCAACTATAATTCACCCCTCCACTTT,CASSHTGANYNSPLHF
TRBV6-1,many,17,TRBJ1-3,.,TGTGCCAGCACCTCCGGGGTGGAGACGCCGCCAGAAAACACCATATATTTT,CASTSGVETPPENTIYF
TRBV9,few,13,TRBJ2-7,.,TGTGCCAGCAGCGGGGGGAGGCCGTACGAGCAGTACTTC,CASSGGRPYEQYF
TRBV20-1,many,14,TRBJ2-1,.,TGCAGTGCGGGGACGGTAAGCTCCTACAATGAGCAGTTCTTC,CSAGTVSSYNEQFF